Listed here are 3 T cell receptor beta chains from one sample, sequenced in a study of neoadjuvant nivolumab and ipilimumab in lung cancer. The protocol was immunoSEQ multiplex PCR, while the TCRdb copy is restricted to in-frame clones and leaves out a portion. The sample lists about 27,000 clones, approximately 80% occurring once. This specimen consisted of tumor tissue, obtained after neoadjuvant nivolumab, alone or with ipilimumab, at or shortly before surgery. The receptors here all came from an adult with non-small cell lung cancer.

V and J are TRBV9 and TRBJ2-7, with TRBD1 matching 7 bases. CDR3 length equals 13 residues. Unmatched junction bases numbered 6, after V lost 7 bases and J lost 2 bases. Germline V gene data show CDR1 as SGDLS and CDR2 as YYNGEE. CDR3 residues: CASLRDSPYEQYF. The CDR3 bases are TGTGCCAGCCTCCGGGACAGTCCCTACGAGCAGTACTTC.

The rearrangement uses TRBV7-2 and TRBJ1-1; TRBD1 might be the D (5 bases). There are 13 residues in the CDR3. Trimming removed 0 bases at V and 11 bases at J, with 13 bases between. Germline-derived CDR1 and CDR2 are SGHTA and FQGNSA. The CDR3 DNA is TGTGCCAGCAGCTTAGCGGGTCAGGGCGGGGCTTTCTTT. Amino acid sequence: CASSLAGQGGAFF.

This clone showed up just once. Written as DNA, the CDR3 is TGCGCCAGCAGCACGCGCCGGGATGAGCAGTTCTTC. Translating gives CASSTRRDEQFF. The chain carries TRBV5-1 and TRBJ2-1; no clear D gene. V was shortened by 4 bases and J by 8 bases, with 10 bases between the two germline ends. Germline values: CDR1 SGHRS, CDR2 YFSETQ. This CDR3 contains 12 residues.